This T cell receptor (beta chain) was retrieved from a study of T cells after yellow fever vaccination. About the study: Any fraction with a low cell number was prepared using SMART-Seq v4 Ultra Low Input. Study findings and constraints: Across the CD4 and CD8 compartments, a small share of clonotypes was present in both.

This clonotype was detected only a few times. Its cognate antigen is unknown. After removal of 6 bases from V and 2 bases from J, the junction contained 10 bases not matched to a gene. The CDR3 loop spans 16 amino acids. Germline CDR1 and CDR2: ENHRY and SYGVKD. TCRdb reprocessed the 5' RACE reads with MiXCR, giving one entry per CDR3 protein. The sample has approximately 510,000 distinct CDR3 sequences; less than 25% are singletons. The chain uses TRBV10-3 and TRBJ2-5; 9 bases line up with TRBD1. This receptor was taken from a man between 18 and 35 years old who received the YFV17D yellow fever vaccine. The material was PBMCs, obtained roughly 20 days after the first yellow fever vaccination. The CDR3 loop reads CAISEGTGGRQETQYF. The CDR3 bases are TGTGCCATCAGCGAGGGTACAGGGGGCCGACAAGAGACCCAGTACTTC.